The TCR beta chain described here comes from a study of shared clonotypes between healthy human individuals. Background on the study: The donor pool was made up of two women and three men aged 18 to 49.

The CDR3 contains 15 residues. Germline V gives CDR1 SEHNR, CDR2 FQNEAQ (reference sequence). Trimming at V came to 5 bases and at J to 3 bases, leaving 7 bases not matched to a gene. Method: immunoSEQ multiplex PCR; TCRdb's copy keeps in-frame clones and lacks some. The table lists a few million clones, 90% to 95% of them singletons. Positive CCR7 selection of CD45RO-negative cells yielded the naive CD8 cells, and terminally differentiated effector memory CD45RA+ cells were excluded. General observations from the study: A generally larger estimated richness was seen in naive subsets than in memory subsets.

Note on this clone: Its antigen is still unknown.

V and J are TRBV7-9 and TRBJ2-1; TRBD1 aligns across 7 bases. The sequence came from a man aged 18-30 years in good health. Some clones in this sample may be carry-over from other donors' samples. Sequencing was performed on naive CD8+ T cells from PBMCs. The DNA for the CDR3 is TGTGCCAGCAGCAAAGGGGGCTACATCTACAATGAGCAGTTCTTC. Its protein is CASSKGGYIYNEQFF.